This T cell receptor beta chain came from a study of neoadjuvant anti-PD-1 for oral cavity cancer. Using immunoSEQ multiplex PCR, the repertoire was profiled, and TCRdb retains in-frame clones only, with some absent. The sample carries about 5,700 clones, almost 60% recorded once. These newly diagnosed stage II-IVA oral cavity squamous cell carcinoma patients had no prior systemic or radiation treatment. With regard to this clone: The target antigen is unknown.

Regarding the study as a whole: With three patients per group, TCR findings need larger cohorts. Treg/Th17 ratio rose with pretreatment blood and fell with post-treatment tumor TCRbeta clonality.

The source of this sequence is a person between 40 and 85 years old with oral cavity squamous cell carcinoma. The input for sequencing was tumor tissue, taken before nivolumab (anti-PD-1) treatment.

In DNA, the CDR3 is TGTGCCAGCAGCAGGACGGGAGGAAACACCATATATTTT. Amino acid sequence: CASSRTGGNTIYF. This chain uses TRBV7-2 with TRBJ1-3, with D unclear. The ends were cut back, 5 bases at V and 4 bases at J, with 9 bases in the middle. The CDR3 covers 13 residues. Per the germline V gene, CDR1 is SGHTA and CDR2 is FQGNSA.